This T cell receptor (beta chain) was sequenced for a study of cytomegalovirus exposure and HLA in healthy donors. Overall study findings and caveats: When the data were analyzed later, several of the most significant clusters appeared to be linked to common viral pathogens.

Unrecorded immune exposure was likely among donors, who were nominally healthy when sampled. Germline V lookup: CDR1 ENHRY, CDR2 SYGVKD. This CDR3 comprises 15 residues. The V gene end was trimmed by 2 bases and the J gene end by 2 bases; junction bases not matched to a gene: 2. The study ran its PCR with 60 Vbeta and 13 Jbeta primers. Authors' processing steps: The count from a later analysis was about 80 million unique TCR beta chains, roughly 11 million of them shared. Some clones are missing from TCRdb's copy, which holds only in-frame ones; the method was immunoSEQ multiplex PCR. The DNA gave D and trimming, while V, J and clone size come from that table. The data show 100,000 to 120,000 clones, nearly 80% seen once. As for this clone: The antigen remains unidentified.

This TCR came from a woman in her 30s in good health and CMV-seronegative. Sample: PBMCs. V gene TRBV10-3 combines with J gene TRBJ1-4; 7 bases fit TRBD1. For the CDR3, the DNA is TGTGCCATCAGTGAGACAGGGGCTACTAATGAAAAACTGTTTTTT. It codes for CAISETGATNEKLFF.